These 23 T cell receptor beta chains originate from one sample sequenced in a study of T cell repertoires in MIS-A myocarditis (dated by TCRdb to 2022 to 2024). Library preparation was by the immunoSEQ multiplex PCR assay. TCRdb carries this immuneACCESS record with in-frame sequences only. Its versions omit some clonotypes, under half of them owing to an unresolved V gene in the studies checked, with the rest unexplained. In this sample the table shows about 10,000 clones, roughly 90% of which occur a single time. Of the sample, about 2% is held by the ten largest clones. Sequencing input: thoracic lymph node tissue obtained at autopsy. All receptors come from a man aged 18 to 29 with fulminant myocarditis from multisystem inflammatory syndrome in adults (MIS-A) after COVID-19.

The rearrangement joins TRBV6-5 to TRBJ1-1; TRBD1 might be the D (5 bases). This CDR3 comprises 13 residues. The V end lost 10 bases, the J end lost 0 bases, and 12 bases lay between the germline ends. The germline CDR1 and CDR2 sequences are MNHEY and SVGAGI. CDR3: CATREVMNTEAFF. CDR3 coding DNA: TGTGCCACCAGGGAGGTTATGAACACTGAAGCTTTCTTT.

The genes are TRBV24-1 and TRBJ1-1, with D unresolved. From germline, CDR1 is KGHDR and CDR2 SFDVKD. CDR3 length: 15 residues. V was cut by 7 bases and J by 3 bases, with 17 bases left in between. CDR3 sequence (DNA): TGTGCCACCAGGCCCCAGGACCGAGGAGACACTGAAGCTTTCTTT. Its translation is CATRPQDRGDTEAFF.

The chain combines TRBV27 with TRBJ2-7; perhaps TRBD2 as D (6 bases). The CDR3 loop spans 15 amino acids. V was shortened by 5 bases and J by 3 bases, with 17 bases between the two germline ends. Germline V lookup: CDR1 MNHEY, CDR2 SMNVEV (reference sequence). The CDR3 reads CASSPTGTGYYEQYF. The CDR3 DNA is TGTGCCAGCAGTCCAACCGGGACTGGTTACTACGAGCAGTACTTC.

The chain links TRBV29-1 to TRBJ1-1; the D gene is possibly TRBD1 (6 bases). V was clipped by 7 bases and J by 4 bases, with 16 bases between them. The CDR3 contains 13 residues. CDR1 SQVTM and CDR2 ANQGSEA come from the germline V gene. In DNA form, the CDR3 reads TGCAGCGGCAGAAGGGGGGTGGGCACTGAAGCTTTCTTT. Its protein product is CSGRRGVGTEAFF.

CDR3 nucleotides: TGTGCCAGTACGGAGACCCAACGCCTGTATCAGCCCCAGCATTTT. Translating it yields CASTETQRLYQPQHF. The chain uses TRBV19 and TRBJ1-5; no definite D call. The V and J ends lost 7 bases and 5 bases respectively, with 18 bases between them. The germline gives CDR1 LNHDA, CDR2 SQIVND (reference sequence). The CDR3 loop spans 15 amino acids.

The J gene is TRBJ1-2, the V gene TRBV2; D uncertain. Germline V gene sequence: CDR1 SNHLY, CDR2 FYNNEI. The CDR3 spans 12 residues. Trimming pared 0 bases from V and 5 bases from J, leaving 4 bases between. CDR3 DNA: TGTGCCAGCAGTGAAGCGGCGTATGGCTACACCTTC. Translated: CASSEAAYGYTF. The complete variable domain, with remaining parts taken from reference TRBV2 and TRBJ1-2, reads EPEVTQTPSHQVTQMGQEVILRCVPISNHLYFYWYRQILGQKVEFLVSFYNNEISEKSEIFDDQFSVERPDGSNFTLKIRSTKLEDSAMYFCASSEAAYGYTFGSGTRLTVV.

The chain combines TRBV24-1 with TRBJ2-2; the D is unclear. The V and J ends lost 9 bases and 4 bases respectively, with 11 bases between them. This CDR3 is built from 13 residues. Per germline, CDR1 KGHDR and CDR2 SFDVKD. CDR3 nucleotides: TGTGCCACCCTTGAAGGTACCACCGGGGAGCTGTTTTTT. Protein product: CATLEGTTGELFF.

The CDR3 region is CASSLGQNPGEQYF. DNA of the CDR3: TGTGCCAGCAGCTTGGGGCAGAACCCCGGAGAGCAGTACTTC. The chain has TRBV5-4 and TRBJ2-7; D is unresolved. V was shortened by 0 bases and J by 7 bases, with 14 bases between the two germline ends. The germline V gene encodes CDR1 SGHNT and CDR2 YYREEE (reference sequence). The CDR3 consists of 14 residues.

In this sample, this clone turned up once. The J gene is TRBJ2-3, the V gene TRBV5-4; 11 bases agree with TRBD2. Germline CDR1 and CDR2: SGHNT and YYREEE (reference sequence). This CDR3 is 17 amino acids long. Trimming removed 0 bases from V and 1 base from J; junction bases left unmatched: 4. CDR3 in DNA: TGTGCCAGCAGCTTGGGGGGACTAGCGGCTCGCACAGATACGCAGTATTTT. It translates to CASSLGGLAARTDTQYF.

The chain recombines TRBV15 with TRBJ2-7; D gene unclear. The length of the CDR3 is 13 residues. The V end lost 5 bases, the J end lost 0 bases, and 8 bases lay between the germline ends. Germline CDR1 reads LNHNV; CDR2 reads YYDKDF (reference sequence). CDR3 in DNA: TGTGCCACCAGCTCTGGGGACTCCTACGAGCAGTACTTC. This translates into CATSSGDSYEQYF.

This chain connects TRBV7-8 to TRBJ1-1; no reliable D call. The germline CDR1 and CDR2 sequences are SGHVS and FQNEAQ. CDR3 length: 14 residues. V was pared by 5 bases and J by 7 bases, with 17 bases between. The CDR3 sequence is CASSPLVYGGEAFF. CDR3 bases: TGTGCCAGCAGCCCACTAGTTTATGGCGGTGAAGCTTTCTTT.

The chain uses TRBV6-2 or TRBV6-3 and TRBJ1-2; no reliable D call. The germline V gene has CDR1 MNHEY and CDR2 SVGEGT. Trimming took off 7 bases at V and 0 bases at J, with 12 bases between the two ends. The CDR3 is made up of 14 amino acids. The CDR3 loop reads CASTPYGANYGYTF. In nucleotides, the CDR3 is TGTGCCAGCACCCCGTACGGGGCTAACTATGGCTACACCTTC.

This rearrangement joins TRBV6-8 to TRBJ1-1; D unresolved. The CDR3 loop spans 17 amino acids. Trimming took off 0 bases at V and 1 base at J, with 15 bases between the two ends. Germline CDR1 and CDR2: MNHGY and SAAAGT. CDR3 DNA: TGTGCCAGCAGTTACTCGATAGTGGGTTACGGGAACACTGAAGCTTTCTTT. Translated, it gives CASSYSIVGYGNTEAFF.

The V call is TRBV2, the J call TRBJ2-7, with 12 nucleotides matching TRBD2. Germline V CDR1 and CDR2: SNHLY, FYNNEI. Trimming cost V 1 base and J 6 bases; bases outside gene matches: 7. The CDR3 totals 16 residues. The DNA for the CDR3 is TGTGCCAGCAGTGAAGGGGCGACTAGCGGGAGTGTCGAGCAGTACTTC. As protein: CASSEGATSGSVEQYF. The full variable domain, with the rest looked up from reference TRBV2 and TRBJ2-7, is EPEVTQTPSHQVTQMGQEVILRCVPISNHLYFYWYRQILGQKVEFLVSFYNNEISEKSEIFDDQFSVERPDGSNFTLKIRSTKLEDSAMYFCASSEGATSGSVEQYFGPGTRLTVT.

The V gene is TRBV5-1, the J gene TRBJ2-7; a possible D gene is TRBD1 (5 bases). This CDR3 is 13 amino acids long. Germline V gene sequence: CDR1 SGHRS, CDR2 YFSETQ. V lost 3 bases and J 3 bases, leaving 10 bases between the germline ends. As DNA, the CDR3 is TGCGCCAGCAGCTCAAACAGGTACTACGAGCAGTACTTC. Translated: CASSSNRYYEQYF.

The V call is TRBV4-1, the J call TRBJ1-4; no firm D call. The CDR3 sequence is 17 residues long. Between the trimmed V and J ends, which lost 0 bases and 5 bases, there was a span of 16 bases. CDR1 is MGHRA and CDR2 is YSYEKL in the germline V gene. CDR3: CASSQDPVAGKNEKLFF. For the CDR3, the DNA is TGCGCCAGCAGCCAAGATCCCGTCGCAGGAAAAAATGAAAAACTGTTTTTT.

This chain uses TRBV24-1 with TRBJ1-5; 7 positions match TRBD1. From germline, CDR1 is KGHDR and CDR2 SFDVKD. This CDR3 has 14 residues. V shed 4 bases and J 6 bases; nucleotides not matched to a gene: 5. The CDR3 DNA follows: TGTGCCACCAGTGACAGACAGGGAAGTCAGCCCCAGCATTTT. This codes for CATSDRQGSQPQHF.

This rearrangement joins TRBV9 to TRBJ1-3, with D maybe TRBD1 (5 bases). Germline CDR1 SGDLS, CDR2 YYNGEE. CDR3 length equals 16 residues. The V gene lost 7 bases and the J gene lost 7 bases, with 24 bases spanning the gap. The CDR3 loop is CASGGGTGTIHNTIYF. Here the CDR3 DNA reads TGTGCCAGCGGGGGGGGAACCGGGACCATCCATAACACCATATATTTT.

A word on this clone: The junction departs from the called germline gene at one end, perhaps through a read error. The chain links TRBV29-1 to TRBJ1-2; D gene unclear. This CDR3 comprises 12 residues. CDR1 SQVTM and CDR2 ANQGSEA come from the germline V gene. The CDR3 nucleotides read TGCAGCGTCGAAGGGTTGGACTATGGCTACACCTTC. This encodes CSVEGLDYGYTF.

The CDR3: CAISDAGDTEAFF. CDR3 nucleotides: TGTGCCATCAGTGACGCCGGGGACACTGAAGCTTTCTTT. The chain uses TRBV10-3 and TRBJ1-1; D gene uncertain. CDR1 is ENHRY, CDR2 SYGVKD, per germline. The CDR3 has 13 amino acids. With 3 bases removed from V and 3 bases from J, the gap between germline ends came to 8 bases.

This chain connects TRBV12-3 or TRBV12-4 to TRBJ2-7; D unresolved. CDR3 length equals 12 residues. Trimming shortened V by 4 bases and J by 4 bases, and 8 bases separated the two germline ends. The CDR3 region is CASSSIGYEQYF. The CDR3 DNA follows: TGTGCCAGCAGTTCAATCGGATACGAGCAGTACTTC.

The chain recombines TRBV9 with TRBJ2-1; no firm D call. Trimming removed 3 bases at V and 5 bases at J, with 12 bases between. The CDR3 extends over 14 amino acids. CDR1 and CDR2 (germline): SGDLS, YYNGEE. This chain's CDR3 is CASSGAGDHNEQFF. Written as DNA, the CDR3 is TGTGCCAGCAGCGGGGCAGGCGACCACAATGAGCAGTTCTTC.

This clone has just a few counts. The chain links TRBV20-1 to TRBJ2-3; D call uncertain. Trimming removed 3 bases from V and 6 bases from J, with 10 bases in between. The CDR3 is 12 residues long. Germline CDR1 and CDR2: DFQATT and SNEGSKA (reference sequence). This chain's CDR3 is CSASLGFDTQYF. Here the CDR3 DNA reads TGCAGTGCTAGTCTAGGATTCGATACGCAGTATTTT.